The present T cell receptor beta chain was sequenced within a study of post-analysis software for immune sequencing data. The study's findings and limits: Relative to controls, patients had 4 or 5 TRBV segments at higher frequency, with TRBV5-6, TRBV5-1 and TRBV20-1 among these.

With 6 bases removed from V and 2 bases from J, the gap between germline ends came to 13 bases. The CDR3 totals 14 residues. This clonotype has more than one count but fewer than ten. Its target is not known. Every TCR beta cDNA library bore unique molecular identifiers. TCRdb passed the PCR reads through MiXCR, listing each CDR3 protein once. The sample records around 700,000 distinct CDR3 sequences, roughly three fifths being singletons. This receptor was obtained from a girl aged 2 to 10 with multiple sclerosis. The chain combines TRBV12-3 or TRBV12-4 with TRBJ1-2, with D unresolved. The sample was blood. Here the CDR3 reads CASSPRGGNYGYTF. Written as DNA, the CDR3 is TGTGCCAGCAGCCCCCGGGGAGGGAACTATGGCTACACCTTC.